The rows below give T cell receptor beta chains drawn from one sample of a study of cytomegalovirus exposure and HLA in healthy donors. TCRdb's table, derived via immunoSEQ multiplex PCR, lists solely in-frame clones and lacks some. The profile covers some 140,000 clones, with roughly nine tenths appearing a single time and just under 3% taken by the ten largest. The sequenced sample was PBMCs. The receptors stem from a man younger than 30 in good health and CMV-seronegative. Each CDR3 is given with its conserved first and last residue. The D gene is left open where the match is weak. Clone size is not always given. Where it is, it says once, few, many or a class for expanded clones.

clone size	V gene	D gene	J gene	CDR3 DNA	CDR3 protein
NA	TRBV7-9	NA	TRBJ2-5	TGTGCCAGCAGCATTGGGACACCAACTGAAGAGACCCAGTACTTC	CASSIGTPTEETQYF
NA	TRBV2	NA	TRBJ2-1	TGTGCCAGCACGCGGCTAGCGCAGTATAACAATGAGCAGTTCTTC	CASTRLAQYNNEQFF
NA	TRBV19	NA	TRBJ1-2	TGTGCCAGTAGTACGGAGGGGAACTATGGCTACACCTTC	CASSTEGNYGYTF
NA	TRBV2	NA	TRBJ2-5	TGTGCCAGCAGTGAGGTAGAGTACCAAGAGACCCAGTACTTC	CASSEVEYQETQYF
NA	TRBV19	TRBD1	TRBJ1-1	TGTGCCAGTCAGCAGCGGACAGGGGGGATGAACACTGAAGCTTTCTTT	CASQQRTGGMNTEAFF
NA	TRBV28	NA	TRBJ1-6	TGTGCCAGCAGGCCACCGGGACAAAGATATAATTCACCCCTCCACTTT	CASRPPGQRYNSPLHF
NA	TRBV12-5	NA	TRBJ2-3	TGTGCTAGTGGTTGGACCCGTTCCGGGAGCTCTAGCACAGATACGCAGTATTTT	CASGWTRSGSSSTDTQYF
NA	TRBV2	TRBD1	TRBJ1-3	TGTGCCAGCACCGGGACAGGGTCTGGAAACACCATATATTTT	CASTGTGSGNTIYF
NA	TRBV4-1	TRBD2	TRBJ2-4	TGCGCCAGCAGCCAACCCTCCGGGACTAGCGGGAGGGGGGGGGCCAAAAACATTCAGTACTTC	CASSQPSGTSGRGGAKNIQYF
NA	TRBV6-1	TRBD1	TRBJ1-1	TGTGCCAGCAGTGATGTTCCGGGACAGGGGGCGCGGGCTTTCTTT	CASSDVPGQGARAFF
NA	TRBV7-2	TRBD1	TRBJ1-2	TGTGCCAGCAGCTTCCATTTTTTGGACAGGGGGAAGATTGGCTACACCTTC	CASSFHFLDRGKIGYTF
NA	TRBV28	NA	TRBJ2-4	TGTGCCAGCACCCCCGGGAGAATCCGAGCCAAAAACATTCAGTACTTC	CASTPGRIRAKNIQYF
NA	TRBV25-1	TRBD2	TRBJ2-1	TGTGCCAGCAGCACCGGGACTAGCGGACATGAGCAGTTCTTC	CASSTGTSGHEQFF
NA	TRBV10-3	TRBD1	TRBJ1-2	TGTGCCATTCAGACAGGGTCGGATGGCTACACCTTC	CAIQTGSDGYTF
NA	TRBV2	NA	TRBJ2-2	TGTGCCAGCAGTGAGCGGGGGCCGGGACGGCAGACGAACACCGGGGAGCTGTTTTTT	CASSERGPGRQTNTGELFF
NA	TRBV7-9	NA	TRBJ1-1	TGTGCCAGCAGCTTAACAGGTAGCGGGACGGATGGCTTT	CASSLTGSGTDGF
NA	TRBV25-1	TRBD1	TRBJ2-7	TGTGCCAGCAGTGCCGGGACAGGGGCCCGCGAGCAGTACTTC	CASSAGTGAREQYF
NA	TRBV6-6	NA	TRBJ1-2	TGTGCCAGCTCTCCCCAGCTAGGTCAATGGGGCTACACCTTC	CASSPQLGQWGYTF
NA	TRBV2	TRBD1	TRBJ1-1	TGTGCCAGCAGTGATGAAAAAGGGGGCGAAACTGAAGCTTTCTTT	CASSDEKGGETEAFF
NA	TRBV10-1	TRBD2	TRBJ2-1	TGCGCCAGCACGTCTAGCGGGATCGATGAGCAGTTCTTC	CASTSSGIDEQFF
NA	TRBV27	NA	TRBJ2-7	TGTGCCAGCCGCCCGGGACAAGACTACGAGCAGTACTTC	CASRPGQDYEQYF
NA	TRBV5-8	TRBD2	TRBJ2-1	TGTGCCAGCAGCCGCCCGAGCGGGAGAGTCTACAATGAGCAGTTCTTC	CASSRPSGRVYNEQFF
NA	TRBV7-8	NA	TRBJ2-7	TGTGCCAGCAGTCTCCCGGGGGTATCTGACGAGCAGTACTTC	CASSLPGVSDEQYF
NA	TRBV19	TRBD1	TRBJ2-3	TGTGCCAGTGGACAGGGTAGCACAGATACGCAGTATTTT	CASGQGSTDTQYF
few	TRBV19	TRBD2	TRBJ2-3	TGTGCCAGTAGTATTGTGGCGGGAGGAGGGGCAGATACGCAGTATTTT	CASSIVAGGGADTQYF
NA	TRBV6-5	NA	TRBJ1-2	TGTGCCAGCAGTTACCGCCCCGACACCTATGGCTACACCTTC	CASSYRPDTYGYTF
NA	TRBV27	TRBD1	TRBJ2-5	TGTGCCAGCAGCGGGACAGGCCAAGAGACCCAGTACTTC	CASSGTGQETQYF
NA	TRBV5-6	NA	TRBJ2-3	TGTGCCAGCAGCTTGGCGTTGTCGGGAGGCACAGATACGCAGTATTTT	CASSLALSGGTDTQYF
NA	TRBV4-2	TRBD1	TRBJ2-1	TGTGCCAGCAGCCAGTCAGGGGGCTTAGGGTACAATGAGCAGTTCTTC	CASSQSGGLGYNEQFF
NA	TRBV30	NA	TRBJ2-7	TGTGCCTGGAACCGGGACACTGCCGAGCAGTACTTC	CAWNRDTAEQYF
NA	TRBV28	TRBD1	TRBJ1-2	TGTGCCAGCAGTCCCCATGACAGGGTTGGCTACACCTTC	CASSPHDRVGYTF
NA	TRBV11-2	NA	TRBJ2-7	TGTGCCAGCAGCTTAGGATACTCTCTCTACGAGCAGTACTTC	CASSLGYSLYEQYF
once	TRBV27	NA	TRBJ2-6	TGTGCCAGCAGTTCCCGGTGTGGGGCCAACGTCCTGACTTTC	CASSSRCGANVLTF
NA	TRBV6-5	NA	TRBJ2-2	TGTGCCAGCAGTTTTTCCCCAGGGGCTTGGGTGGAGCTGTTTTTT	CASSFSPGAWVELFF
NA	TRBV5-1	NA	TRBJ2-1	TGCGCCAGCAGCTTGGCCCAAACAACAGCGGATGAGCAGTTCTTC	CASSLAQTTADEQFF
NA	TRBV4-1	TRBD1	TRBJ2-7	TGCGCCAGCAGCCAACCTACAGGGGGCAGGGGCGAGCAGTACTTC	CASSQPTGGRGEQYF
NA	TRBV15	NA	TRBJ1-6	TGTGCCACCAGCAGAGATGCGGGGGGCAATTCACCCCTCCACTTT	CATSRDAGGNSPLHF
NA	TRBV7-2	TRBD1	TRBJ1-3	TGTGCCAGCAGCTCACGACAGGGAGGAGAAAACACCATATATTTT	CASSSRQGGENTIYF
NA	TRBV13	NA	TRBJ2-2	TGTGCCAGCAGCTCAAACACCGGGGAGCTGTTTTTT	CASSSNTGELFF
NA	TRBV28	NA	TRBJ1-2	TGTGCCAGCAGTTTAAGGGGCGCGGGGGGCTACACCTTC	CASSLRGAGGYTF
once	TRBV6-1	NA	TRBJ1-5	TGTGCCAGCAGTGGCGAGTATAGCAATCAGCCCCAGCATTTT	CASSGEYSNQPQHF
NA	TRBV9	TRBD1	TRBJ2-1	TGTGCCAGCAGCAGGTGGACAGGGGGTGACAATGAGCAGTTCTTC	CASSRWTGGDNEQFF
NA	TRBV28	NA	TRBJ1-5	TGTGCCAGCAGTTTAGGACAGATCAATCAGCCCCAGCATTTT	CASSLGQINQPQHF
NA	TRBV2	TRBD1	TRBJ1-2	TGTGCCAGCAGCCACGGGACAGGGGTAGAGGGCTACACCTTC	CASSHGTGVEGYTF
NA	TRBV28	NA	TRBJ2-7	TGTGCCAGCAGTTTATGGACAGCTGGATCAGAGCAGTACTTC	CASSLWTAGSEQYF